The clone carrying this TCR beta chain was recorded at least ten times. The V end lost 2 bases, the J end lost 7 bases, and 12 bases lay between the germline ends. This CDR3 comprises 13 residues. Germline V CDR1 and CDR2: SGHRS, YFSETQ. TCRdb re-derived calls from the RACE reads in MiXCR, one entry per CDR3 protein. The data show more than 80,000 distinct CDR3 sequences, with approximately 10% seen just once and about 4% held by the top ten. This sample is part of a study of human T cells and chemical hapten exposure. The overall study: For sensitization, 2% DPC was applied to an approximately 2 cm by approximately 2 cm patch of upper inner arm skin. Minor pooled library volume differences mainly drove per-sample TCR yield variation.

Time point indicated: patch test 3, about 24 weeks after DPC sensitization. Described treatment: therapeutic diphenylcyclopropenone sensitization with weekly scalp DPC. This receptor was taken from a woman between 50 and 59 years old with alopecia areata. Some clones in this sample may be carry-over from other donors' samples. This chain links TRBV5-1 with TRBJ1-2, with D hard to call. The sequences come from whole blood, collected in connection with sensitization to the hapten diphenylcyclopropenone (DPC). The CDR3 sequence: CASSLIGDRGYTF. The CDR3 DNA reads TGCGCCAGCAGCTTAATTGGGGATCGTGGCTACACCTTC. Drawing the rest from reference TRBV5-1 and TRBJ1-2, the complete variable domain is KAGVTQTPRYLIKTRGQQVTLSCSPISGHRSVSWYQQTPGQGLQFLFEYFSETQRNKGNFPGRFSGRQFSNSRSEMNVSTLELGDSALYLCASSLIGDRGYTFGSGTRLTVV.